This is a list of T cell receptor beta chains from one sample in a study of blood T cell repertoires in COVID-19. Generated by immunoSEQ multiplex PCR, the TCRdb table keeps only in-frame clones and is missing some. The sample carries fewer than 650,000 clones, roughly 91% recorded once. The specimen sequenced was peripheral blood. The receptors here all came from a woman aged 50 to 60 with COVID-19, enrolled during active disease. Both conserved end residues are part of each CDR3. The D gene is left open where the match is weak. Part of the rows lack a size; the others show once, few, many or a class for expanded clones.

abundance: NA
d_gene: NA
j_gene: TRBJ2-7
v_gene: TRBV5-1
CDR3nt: TGCGCCAGCAGCTCTGGAGCCTACGAGCAGTACTTC
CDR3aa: CASSSGAYEQYF

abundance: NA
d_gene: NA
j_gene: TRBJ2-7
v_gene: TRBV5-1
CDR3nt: TGCGCCAGCAGCTTGTGGGCAGGGGATCTTAGCCTCACCTACGAGCAGTACTTC
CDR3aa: CASSLWAGDLSLTYEQYF

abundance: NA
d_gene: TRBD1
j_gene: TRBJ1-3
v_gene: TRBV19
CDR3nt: TGTGCCAGTAGTACATGGACAGGGGTAACCATATATTTT
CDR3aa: CASSTWTGVTIYF

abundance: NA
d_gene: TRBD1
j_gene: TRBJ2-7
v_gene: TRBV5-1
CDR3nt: TGCGCCAGCAGCTTGGGGGACAGCCGCTCCTACGAGCAGTACTTC
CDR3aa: CASSLGDSRSYEQYF

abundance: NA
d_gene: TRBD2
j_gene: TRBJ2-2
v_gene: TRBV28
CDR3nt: TGTGCCAGCAGTGAGGGACTAGCGGGGACCGGGGAGCTGTTTTTT
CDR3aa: CASSEGLAGTGELFF

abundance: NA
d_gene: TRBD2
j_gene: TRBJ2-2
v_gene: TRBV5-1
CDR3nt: TGCGCCAGCAGCCCCGCTGGTAGCGGGGGGGCGACCGGGGAGCTGTTTTTT
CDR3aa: CASSPAGSGGATGELFF

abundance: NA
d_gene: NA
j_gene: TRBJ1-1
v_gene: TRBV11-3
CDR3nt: TGTGCCAGCAGCTCCGAGGGCACTGAAGCTTTCTTT
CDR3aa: CASSSEGTEAFF

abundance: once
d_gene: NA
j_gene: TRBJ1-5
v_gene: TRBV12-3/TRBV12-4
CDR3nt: TGTGCCAGCAGTTTTCTTGATCAGCCCCAGCATTTT
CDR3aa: CASSFLDQPQHF

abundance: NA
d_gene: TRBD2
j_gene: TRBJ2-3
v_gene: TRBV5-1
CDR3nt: TGCGCCAGCAGCTTCCGGAGTTTCGCGGGGGGGCGGGATACGCAGTATTTT
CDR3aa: CASSFRSFAGGRDTQYF

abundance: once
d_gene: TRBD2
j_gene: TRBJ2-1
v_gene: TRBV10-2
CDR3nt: TGCGCCAGCAGCAATTCCGGGACTAGCGGGGGTAATGAGCAGTTCTTC
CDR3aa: CASSNSGTSGGNEQFF

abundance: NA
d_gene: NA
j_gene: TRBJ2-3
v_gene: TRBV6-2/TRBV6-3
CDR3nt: TGTGCCAGCAGCTTCTCGTGGGAGCCAGCCACAGATACGCAGTATTTT
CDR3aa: CASSFSWEPATDTQYF

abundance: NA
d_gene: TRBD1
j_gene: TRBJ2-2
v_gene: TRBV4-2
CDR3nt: TGTGCCAGCAGCCAGGTGATCAGGGGGCGAAGTACCGGGGAGCTGTTTTTT
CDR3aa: CASSQVIRGRSTGELFF

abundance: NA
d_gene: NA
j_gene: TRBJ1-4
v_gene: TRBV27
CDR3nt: TGTGCCAGCAGTAGCGGGGGGGCAACTAATGAAAAACTGTTTTTT
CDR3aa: CASSSGGATNEKLFF

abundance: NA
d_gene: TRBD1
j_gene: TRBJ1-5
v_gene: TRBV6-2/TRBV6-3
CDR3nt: TGTGCCAGCAGTTTTTCAGGGGGCCACCAGCCCCAGCATTTT
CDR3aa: CASSFSGGHQPQHF

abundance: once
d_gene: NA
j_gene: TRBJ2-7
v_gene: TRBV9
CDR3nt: TGTGCCAGCAGCGTAGGAGGGTTTGGCTACGAGCAGTACTTC
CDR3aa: CASSVGGFGYEQYF

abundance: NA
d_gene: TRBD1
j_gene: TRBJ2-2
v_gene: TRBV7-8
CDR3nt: TGTGCCAGCAGAAGACAGGGGGCGAACACCGGGGAGCTGTTTTTT
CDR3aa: CASRRQGANTGELFF

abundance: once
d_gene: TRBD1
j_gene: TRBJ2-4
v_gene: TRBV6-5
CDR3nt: TGTGCCGTCCACAGGGGAAACATTCAGTACTTC
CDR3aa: CAVHRGNIQYF

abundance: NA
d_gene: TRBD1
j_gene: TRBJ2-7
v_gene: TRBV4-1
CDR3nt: TGCGCCAGCAGCCAACCGGGACAGGGTCCGTACGAGCAGTACTTC
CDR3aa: CASSQPGQGPYEQYF

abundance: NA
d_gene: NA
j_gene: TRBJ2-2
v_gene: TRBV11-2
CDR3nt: TGTGCCAGCAGCTTTTCGGGGGGCGCGTACACCGGGGAGCTGTTTTTT
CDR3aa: CASSFSGGAYTGELFF

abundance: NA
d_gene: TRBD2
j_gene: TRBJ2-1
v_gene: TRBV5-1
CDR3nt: TGCGCCAGCAGCATACTAGCGGATGAGCAGTTCTTC
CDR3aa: CASSILADEQFF

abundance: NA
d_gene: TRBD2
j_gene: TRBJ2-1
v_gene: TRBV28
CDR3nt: TGTACCATAGCGGGGGGGAGCTACAATGAGCAGTTCTTC
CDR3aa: CTIAGGSYNEQFF

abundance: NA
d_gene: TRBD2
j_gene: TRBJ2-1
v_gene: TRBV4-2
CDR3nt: TGTGCCAGCAGCGGGAGGGAACCAAAAATATTAAATGAGCAGTTCTTC
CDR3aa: CASSGREPKILNEQFF

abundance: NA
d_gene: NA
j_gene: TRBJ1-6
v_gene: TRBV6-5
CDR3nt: TGTGCCAGCAGTTACCTTTCTCTCACCCGGGATTCACCCCTCCACTTT
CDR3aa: CASSYLSLTRDSPLHF

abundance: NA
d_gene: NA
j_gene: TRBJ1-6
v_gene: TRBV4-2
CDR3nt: TGTGCCAGCAGCCAAGTTGGGGAGTCCTATAATTCACCCCTCCACTTT
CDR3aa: CASSQVGESYNSPLHF

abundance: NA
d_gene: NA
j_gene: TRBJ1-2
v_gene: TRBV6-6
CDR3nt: TGTGCCTCCAACCCAGGCCATGGCTACACCTTC
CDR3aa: CASNPGHGYTF

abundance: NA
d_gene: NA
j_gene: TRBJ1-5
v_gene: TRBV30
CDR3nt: TGTGCCTGGAGTTCCCTTTCGGGAAATCAGCCCCAGCATTTT
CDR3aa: CAWSSLSGNQPQHF

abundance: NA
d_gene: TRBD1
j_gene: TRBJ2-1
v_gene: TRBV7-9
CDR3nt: TGTGCCAGCAGCTTAAAGGGTCCTGGGACAGGGGCAGGTGAGCAGTTCTTC
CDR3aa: CASSLKGPGTGAGEQFF

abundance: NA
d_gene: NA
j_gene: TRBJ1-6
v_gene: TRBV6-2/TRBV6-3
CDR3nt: TGTGCCAGCAGTCGGCCTCAGGGAAGCTCCTATAATTCACCCCTCCACTTT
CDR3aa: CASSRPQGSSYNSPLHF